This passage covers 20 T cell receptor beta chains from one sample sequenced in a study of blood T cell repertoires in COVID-19. Some clones are missing from TCRdb's copy, which holds only in-frame ones; the method was immunoSEQ multiplex PCR. The sample contains roughly 130,000 clones, over 80% of which appear only once. Sequenced: peripheral blood. All receptors come from a man between 65 and 85 years old with acute or convalescent COVID-19.

V gene TRBV18 combines with J gene TRBJ1-2; no clear D gene. V gave up 3 bases and J gave up 0 bases, with 5 bases separating them. Per the germline V gene, CDR1 is KGHSH and CDR2 is LQKENI. The CDR3 covers 13 residues. Here the CDR3 reads CASSPAPNYGYTF. The CDR3, as DNA: TGTGCCAGCTCACCCGCGCCTAACTATGGCTACACCTTC.

The table lists this clone with a count of one. V gene TRBV4-2 combines with J gene TRBJ2-7; 11 bases agree with TRBD2. From germline, CDR1 is LGHNA and CDR2 YNFKEQ. V was clipped by 3 bases and J by 4 bases; unmatched bases: 8. The CDR3 consists of 16 residues. CDR3 residues: CASSQSSGGAAYEQYF. The CDR3 bases are TGTGCCAGCAGCCAGAGTAGCGGGGGGGCCGCTTACGAGCAGTACTTC.

This chain uses TRBV3-1 (or the pseudogene TRBV3-2) with TRBJ1-5; D gene ambiguous. V was pared by 2 bases and J by 0 bases, with 8 bases between. This CDR3 comprises 15 residues. Looked up from germline, CDR1 is LGHDT and CDR2 is YNNKEL (reference sequence). CDR3 DNA: TGTGCCAGCAGCCAACAACCCGGTAGCAATCAGCCCCAGCATTTT. It is translated as CASSQQPGSNQPQHF.

This clone was counted between two and nine times. The chain links TRBV19 to TRBJ1-1; D remains unclear. The V gene's germline CDR1 is LNHDA and CDR2 SQIVND (reference sequence). Trimming cost V 9 bases and J 6 bases, with 23 bases left between them. The CDR3 is 15 amino acids. The CDR3 spells CASRLGGDNLPEAFF. The CDR3, as DNA: TGTGCCAGCCGACTAGGCGGGGATAACCTTCCTGAAGCTTTCTTT.

In its sample, this clone was seen once. The rearrangement uses TRBV27 and TRBJ1-1; a weak D match, TRBD1 (6 bases). Germline V lookup: CDR1 MNHEY, CDR2 SMNVEV (reference sequence). This CDR3 has 15 amino acids. Trimming removed 5 bases at V and 1 base at J, with 14 bases between. Here the CDR3 DNA reads TGTGCCAGCAGTCCCCGGGAGGGGGGGAACACTGAAGCTTTCTTT. Translating gives CASSPREGGNTEAFF.

A few counts support this clone. V is TRBV19 and J is TRBJ1-3; D remains ambiguous. The V end lost 5 bases, the J end lost 0 bases, and 5 bases lay between the germline ends. This CDR3 has 13 amino acids. Germline assignment: CDR1 LNHDA and CDR2 SQIVND (reference sequence). The CDR3 DNA is TGTGCCAGTAGTCGGAGCTCTGGAAACACCATATATTTT. Protein: CASSRSSGNTIYF. Full variable domain (outside the CDR3, taken from reference TRBV19 and TRBJ1-3): DGGITQSPKYLFRKEGQNVTLSCEQNLNHDAMYWYRQDPGQGLRLIYYSQIVNDFQKGDIAEGYSVSREKKESFPLTVTSAQKNPTAFYLCASSRSSGNTIYFGEGSWLTVV.

V is TRBV7-3 and J is TRBJ1-6; D gene uncertain. The CDR3 has 14 amino acids. The V end lost 1 base, the J end lost 8 bases, and 9 bases lay between the germline ends. Per germline, CDR1 SGHTA and CDR2 FQGTGA. The CDR3 DNA sequence: TGTGCCAGCAGCTTAAACGGGAGATATTCACCCCTCCACTTT. Its translation: CASSLNGRYSPLHF.

This sequence joins TRBV7-9 and TRBJ1-6; TRBD1 agrees at 7 bases. There are 13 residues in the CDR3. J was trimmed by 8 bases and V by 6 bases; bases with no gene match: 4. Looked up from germline, CDR1 is SEHNR and CDR2 is FQNEAQ (reference sequence). For the CDR3, the DNA is TGTGCCAGCAGTTCCACAGGGGATTCACCCCTCCACTTT. It is translated as CASSSTGDSPLHF.

The chain employs TRBV18 and TRBJ1-2, with TRBD1 identical over 9 bases. V shed 3 bases and J 4 bases; nucleotides not matched to a gene: 9. The CDR3 has 16 residues. The germline gives CDR1 KGHSH, CDR2 LQKENI. The CDR3: CASSPAVDRGGYGYTF. The DNA of the CDR3 is TGTGCCAGCTCACCGGCCGTCGACAGGGGGGGCTATGGCTACACCTTC.

The V call is TRBV12-3 or TRBV12-4, the J call TRBJ1-2, with D perhaps TRBD1 (6 bases). V was clipped by 3 bases and J by 8 bases, with 13 bases between them. The CDR3 runs 13 residues. The CDR3 spells CASSFGQNLGYTF. CDR3 sequence (DNA): TGTGCCAGCAGTTTTGGACAGAATCTGGGCTACACCTTC.

The chain recombines TRBV28 with TRBJ2-5, with D perhaps matching TRBD2 (6 bases). Germline CDR1 reads MDHEN; CDR2 reads SYDVKM. V lost 3 bases, J lost 2 bases, and 13 bases lay in between. The CDR3 has 15 amino acids. In DNA form, the CDR3 reads TGTGCCAGCAGTTTCGGGGGACCGCCGCAAGAGACCCAGTACTTC. The encoded protein is CASSFGGPPQETQYF.

As DNA, the CDR3 is TGCAGCGTTGCCCTGGGGGCCTCTGGAAACACCATATATTTT. Its translation is CSVALGASGNTIYF. The chain uses TRBV29-1 and TRBJ1-3, with D possibly TRBD1 on 6 matching bases. V was pared by 4 bases and J by 0 bases, with 10 bases between. The CDR3 runs 14 residues. Germline V gene lookup returns CDR1 SQVTM and CDR2 ANQGSEA. The full variable domain, in which reference TRBV29-1 and TRBJ1-3 provide the parts outside the CDR3, is SAVISQKPSRDICQRGTSLTIQCQVDSQVTMMFWYRQQPGQSLTLIATANQGSEATYESGFVIDKFPISRPNLTFSTLTVSNMSPEDSSIYLCSVALGASGNTIYFGEGSWLTVV.

This chain connects TRBV3-1 (or the pseudogene TRBV3-2) to TRBJ1-4; 7 nucleotides match TRBD1. CDR3 length: 13 residues. V lost 2 bases and J lost 13; bases outside the gene matches: 7. Germline V gives CDR1 LGHDT, CDR2 YNNKEL (reference sequence). The CDR3: CASSQKGTVGLFF. The CDR3 nucleotides are TGTGCCAGCAGCCAAAAAGGGACAGTCGGACTGTTTTTT.

The chain joins TRBV14 to TRBJ2-5; D gene ambiguous. From germline, CDR1 is SGHDN and CDR2 FVKESK. This CDR3 contains 13 residues. V dropped 5 bases and J dropped 1 base, with 8 bases sitting between them. This chain's CDR3 is CASSVLLQETQYF. CDR3 DNA: TGTGCCAGCAGCGTTCTCCTCCAAGAGACCCAGTACTTC.

The chain uses TRBV5-6 and TRBJ1-1; possible D gene TRBD1, 5 bases. V dropped 3 bases and J dropped 3 bases, with 12 bases sitting between them. There are 14 residues in the CDR3. Looked up from germline, CDR1 is SGHDT and CDR2 is YYEEEE. CDR3 in amino acids: CASSYRGVYTEAFF. The CDR3 region has the DNA TGTGCCAGCAGCTACCGGGGGGTTTACACTGAAGCTTTCTTT.

This chain joins TRBV2 and TRBJ1-4; D unclear. CDR1 and CDR2 (germline): SNHLY, FYNNEI. This CDR3 has 15 amino acids. Trimming left V 7 bases short and J 4 bases short, with 16 bases between. The CDR3 DNA reads TGTGCCAGCACACTAGGCGGCAGCAATAATGAAAAACTGTTTTTT. It yields the protein CASTLGGSNNEKLFF.

The CDR3 DNA reads as TGTGCCAGCAGCACCCGGGACAGCGCCTATAGCAATCAGCCCCAGCATTTT. It encodes CASSTRDSAYSNQPQHF. The V and J genes are TRBV11-2 and TRBJ1-5; 7 bases map to TRBD1. Germline trimming cut 5 bases from V and 0 bases from J; bases unmatched to any gene: 10. This CDR3 contains 17 residues. The germline gives CDR1 SGHAT, CDR2 FQNNGV.

DNA of the CDR3: TGTGCCAGCAGCGTTTGGGGAGACTTGAACACTGAAGCTTTCTTT. It is translated as CASSVWGDLNTEAFF. The chain is built from TRBV9 and TRBJ1-1; D gene unclear. CDR1 and CDR2 from the germline V gene are SGDLS and YYNGEE. The ends were cut back, 2 bases at V and 0 bases at J, with 11 bases in the middle. This CDR3 has 15 residues. Full variable domain (outside the CDR3, taken from reference TRBV9 and TRBJ1-1): DSGVTQTPKHLITATGQRVTLRCSPRSGDLSVYWYQQSLDQGLQFLIQYYNGEERAKGNILERFSAQQFPDLHSELNLSSLELGDSALYFCASSVWGDLNTEAFFGQGTRLTVV.

The V gene is TRBV11-3, the J gene TRBJ2-1; TRBD2 matches 16 bases. Losses at the gene ends were 0 bases for V and 9 bases for J; bases not matched to a gene: 14. Looked up from germline, CDR1 is SGHNT and CDR2 is YENEEA. There are 20 residues in the CDR3. The CDR3 bases are TGTGCCAGCAGCTTAGATCGGTGGGGACTAGCGGGGGGGCGTGCCCCTGAGCAGTTCTTC. The encoded protein is CASSLDRWGLAGGRAPEQFF.

This chain joins TRBV27 and TRBJ2-1; tentatively, D is TRBD1 (6 bases). Per the germline V gene, CDR1 is MNHEY and CDR2 is SMNVEV (reference sequence). This CDR3 is 14 amino acids long. Between the trimmed V and J ends, which lost 0 bases and 5 bases, there was a span of 8 bases. The CDR3 bases are TGTGCCAGCAGTTTATCACAGGGACACAATGAGCAGTTCTTC. Its protein is CASSLSQGHNEQFF.